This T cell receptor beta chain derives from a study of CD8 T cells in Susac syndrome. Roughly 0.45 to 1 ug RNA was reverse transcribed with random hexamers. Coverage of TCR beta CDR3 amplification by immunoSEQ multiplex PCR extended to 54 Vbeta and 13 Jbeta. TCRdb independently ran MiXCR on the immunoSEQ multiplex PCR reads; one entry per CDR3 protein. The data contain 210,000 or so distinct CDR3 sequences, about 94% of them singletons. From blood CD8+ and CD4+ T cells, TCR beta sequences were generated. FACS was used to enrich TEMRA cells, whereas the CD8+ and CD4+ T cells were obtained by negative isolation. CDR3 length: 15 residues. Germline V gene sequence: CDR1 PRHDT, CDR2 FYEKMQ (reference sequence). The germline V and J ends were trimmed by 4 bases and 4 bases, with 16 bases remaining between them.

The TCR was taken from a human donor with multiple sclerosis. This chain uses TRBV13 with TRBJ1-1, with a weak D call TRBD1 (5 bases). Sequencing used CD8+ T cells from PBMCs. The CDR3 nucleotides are TGTGCCAGCAGCTCCGCTGTGGAGGGGAGCACTGAAGCTTTCTTT. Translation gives CASSSAVEGSTEAFF.